Here is one T cell receptor (beta chain) with its context. This sample was included in a study of blood T cell repertoires in COVID-19. Study-wide context: The United States, Italy and Spain supplied acute and convalescent COVID-19 samples. T cells, B-cell-depleted T cells, or PBMCs provided the cDNA or gDNA that served as material.

Original processing methods: Amplification of reference gene primers provided the estimated nucleated cell counts. Clones were read by immunoSEQ multiplex PCR, and TCRdb kept only the in-frame ones, dropping some. V and J calls and clone size are as listed in that table; D and trimming were resolved from the DNA. Of under 95,000 clones listed, 87% were seen once; the top ten hold roughly 5.4%. This CDR3 is built from 16 residues. The germline CDR1 and CDR2 sequences are SGHRS and YFSETQ. The V and J ends lost 0 bases and 2 bases respectively, with 11 bases between them. The TCR comes from a man in his sixties with acute or convalescent COVID-19. The rearrangement links TRBV5-1 to TRBJ2-2, with D hard to call. Sequencing was performed on peripheral blood. CDR3 nucleotide sequence: TGCGCCAGCAGCTTGGCCACAAATCCCAACACCGGGGAGCTGTTTTTT. Amino acid sequence: CASSLATNPNTGELFF. Looking up the rest from reference TRBV5-1 and TRBJ2-2 gives the full variable domain: KAGVTQTPRYLIKTRGQQVTLSCSPISGHRSVSWYQQTPGQGLQFLFEYFSETQRNKGNFPGRFSGRQFSNSRSEMNVSTLELGDSALYLCASSLATNPNTGELFFGEGSRLTVL.